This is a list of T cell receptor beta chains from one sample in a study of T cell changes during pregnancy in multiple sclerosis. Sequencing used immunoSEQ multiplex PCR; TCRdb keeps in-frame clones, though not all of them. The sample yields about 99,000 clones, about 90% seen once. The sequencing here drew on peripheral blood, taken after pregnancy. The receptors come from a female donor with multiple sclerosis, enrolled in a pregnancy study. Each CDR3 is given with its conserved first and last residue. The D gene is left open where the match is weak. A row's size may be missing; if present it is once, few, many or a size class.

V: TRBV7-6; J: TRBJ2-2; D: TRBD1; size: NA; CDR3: CASSFLGQALNTGELFF; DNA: TGTGCCAGCAGCTTTTTAGGACAGGCCCTAAACACCGGGGAGCTGTTTTTT
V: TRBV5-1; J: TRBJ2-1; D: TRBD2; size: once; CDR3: CASSPGRTGGREQFF; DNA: TGCGCCAGCAGCCCTGGGAGGACGGGGGGGCGTGAGCAGTTCTTC
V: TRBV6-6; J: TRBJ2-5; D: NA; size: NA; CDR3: CASQLGPEETQYF; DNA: TGTGCCAGCCAGCTTGGGCCCGAAGAGACCCAGTACTTC
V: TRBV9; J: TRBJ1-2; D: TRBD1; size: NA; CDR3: CASSGYSLDRANYYGYTF; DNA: TGTGCCAGCAGCGGTTATAGTTTGGACAGGGCCAATTACTATGGCTACACCTTC
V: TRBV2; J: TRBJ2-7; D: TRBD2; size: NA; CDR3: CASSEVLAGFDEQYF; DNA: TGTGCCAGCAGTGAAGTCCTAGCGGGATTCGACGAGCAGTACTTC
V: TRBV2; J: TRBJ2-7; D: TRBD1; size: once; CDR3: CASSEGQGAREQYF; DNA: TGTGCCAGCAGTGAGGGACAGGGGGCGCGTGAGCAGTACTTC
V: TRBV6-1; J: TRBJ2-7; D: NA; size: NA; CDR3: CASTLTGYEQYF; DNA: TGTGCCAGCACCCTCACAGGATACGAGCAGTACTTC
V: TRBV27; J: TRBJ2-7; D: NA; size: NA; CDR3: CASSFTLEGGEQYF; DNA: TGTGCCAGCAGTTTCACCCTCGAGGGTGGCGAGCAGTACTTC
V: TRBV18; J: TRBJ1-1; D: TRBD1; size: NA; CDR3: CASSLGQGNTEAFF; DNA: TGTGCCAGCTCACTGGGACAGGGTAACACTGAAGCTTTCTTT
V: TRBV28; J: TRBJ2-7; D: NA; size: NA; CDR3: CASSYVSSEQYF; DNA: TGTGCCAGCAGTTATGTTTCTTCCGAGCAGTACTTC
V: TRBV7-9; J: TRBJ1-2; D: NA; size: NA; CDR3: CASSLTSGDGYTF; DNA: TGTGCCAGCAGCTTAACGTCAGGGGATGGCTACACCTTC
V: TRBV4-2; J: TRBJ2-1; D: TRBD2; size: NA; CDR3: CASSQANSGGYNEQFF; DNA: TGTGCCAGCAGCCAAGCTAATTCGGGGGGCTACAATGAGCAGTTCTTC
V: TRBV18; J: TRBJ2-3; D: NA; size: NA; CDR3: CASSPSTDTQYF; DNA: TGTGCCAGCTCTCCTAGCACAGATACGCAGTATTTT
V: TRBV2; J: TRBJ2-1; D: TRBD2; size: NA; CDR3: CASKRLAGGNEQFF; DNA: TGTGCCAGCAAGAGACTAGCGGGAGGCAATGAGCAGTTCTTC
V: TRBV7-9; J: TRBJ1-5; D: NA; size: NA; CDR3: CASSPSGGLGNQPQHF; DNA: TGTGCCAGCAGCCCCTCGGGGGGTCTGGGCAATCAGCCCCAGCATTTT
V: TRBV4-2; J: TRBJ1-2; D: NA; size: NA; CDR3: CASRNGQLSYGYTF; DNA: TGTGCCAGCAGAAATGGACAGCTGAGCTATGGCTACACCTTC
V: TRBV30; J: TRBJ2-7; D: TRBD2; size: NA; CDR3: CAWSEGGRHEQYF; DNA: TGTGCCTGGAGTGAGGGAGGGAGACACGAGCAGTACTTC
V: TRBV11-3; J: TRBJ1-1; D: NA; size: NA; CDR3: CASSLRRGTEAFF; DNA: TGTGCCAGCAGCCTACGGAGGGGCACTGAAGCTTTCTTT
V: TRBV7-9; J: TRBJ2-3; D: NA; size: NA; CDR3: CASSGRGPDTQYF; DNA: TGTGCCAGCAGCGGCAGGGGACCAGATACGCAGTATTTT
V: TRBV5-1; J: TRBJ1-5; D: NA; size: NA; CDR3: CASSEVGMSNQPQHF; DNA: TGCGCCAGCAGCGAGGTGGGTATGAGCAATCAGCCCCAGCATTTT
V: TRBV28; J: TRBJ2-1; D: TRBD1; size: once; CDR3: CASSPRDRVWNEQFF; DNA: TGTGCCAGCAGCCCCCGGGACAGGGTGTGGAATGAGCAGTTCTTC
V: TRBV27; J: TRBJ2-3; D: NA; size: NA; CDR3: CASSFSVDSTDTQYF; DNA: TGTGCCAGCAGTTTTAGCGTAGATAGCACAGATACGCAGTATTTT
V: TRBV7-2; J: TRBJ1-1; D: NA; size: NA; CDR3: CASSPTPGFTEAFF; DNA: TGTGCCAGCTCTCCGACCCCAGGTTTCACTGAAGCTTTCTTT
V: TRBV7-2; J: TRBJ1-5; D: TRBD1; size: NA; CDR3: CASSLDRGPNQPQHF; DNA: TGTGCCAGCAGCTTAGACAGGGGACCCAATCAGCCCCAGCATTTT
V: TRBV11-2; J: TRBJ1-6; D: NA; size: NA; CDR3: CASSYKRPQGSSYNSPLHF; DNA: TGTGCCAGCAGCTATAAGAGACCCCAGGGGAGCTCCTATAATTCACCCCTCCACTTT
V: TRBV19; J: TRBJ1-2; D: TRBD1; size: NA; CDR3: CASSTQLRTGNGYTF; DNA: TGTGCCAGTAGTACCCAATTAAGGACAGGGAATGGCTACACCTTC
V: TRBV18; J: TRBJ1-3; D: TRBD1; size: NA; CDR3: CASSPRQGPSGNTIYF; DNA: TGTGCCAGCTCACCTCGACAGGGCCCCTCTGGAAACACCATATATTTT
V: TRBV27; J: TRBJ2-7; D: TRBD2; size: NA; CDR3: CASSFSSGTLSYEQYF; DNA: TGTGCCAGCAGTTTTTCCAGCGGGACCCTTTCCTACGAGCAGTACTTC
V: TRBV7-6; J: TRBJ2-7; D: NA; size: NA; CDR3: CASSSRTIPHEQYF; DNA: TGTGCCAGCAGCTCGAGGACAATCCCCCACGAGCAGTACTTC
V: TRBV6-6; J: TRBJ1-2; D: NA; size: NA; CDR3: CASSYPLGLEDGYTF; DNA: TGTGCCAGCAGTTACCCCTTGGGGCTAGAAGATGGCTACACCTTC
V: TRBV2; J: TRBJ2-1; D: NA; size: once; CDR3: CASSEGRSSYNEQFF; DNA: TGTGCCAGCAGTGAAGGACGGAGCTCCTACAATGAGCAGTTCTTC
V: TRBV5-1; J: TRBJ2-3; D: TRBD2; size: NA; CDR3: CASRKREILDTQYF; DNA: TGCGCCAGCAGGAAGCGGGAGATTTTAGATACGCAGTATTTT
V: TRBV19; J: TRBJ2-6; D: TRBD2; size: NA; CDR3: CASRLAGGPSGANVLTF; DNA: TGTGCCAGCAGACTAGCGGGGGGGCCTAGTGGGGCCAACGTCCTGACTTTC
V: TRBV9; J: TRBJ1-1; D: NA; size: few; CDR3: CASSVDPTSTEAFF; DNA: TGTGCCAGCAGCGTAGACCCGACATCCACTGAAGCTTTCTTT
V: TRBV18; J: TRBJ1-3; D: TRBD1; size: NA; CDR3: CASSPTAGGLSGNTIYF; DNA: TGTGCCAGCTCACCTACAGCAGGGGGTCTCTCTGGAAACACCATATATTTT
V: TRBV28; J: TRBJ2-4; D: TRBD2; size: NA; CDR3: CASSLRGVGAGAKNIQYF; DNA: TGTGCCAGCAGCTTACGGGGGGTCGGGGCCGGGGCCAAAAACATTCAGTACTTC
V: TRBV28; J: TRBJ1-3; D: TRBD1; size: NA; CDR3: CASSSGTGFSGNTIYF; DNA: TGTGCCAGCAGCTCCGGGACAGGGTTCTCTGGAAACACCATATATTTT
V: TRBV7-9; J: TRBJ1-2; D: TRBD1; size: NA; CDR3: CASSLGTGEHGYTF; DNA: TGTGCCAGCAGCTTGGGGACAGGGGAGCATGGCTACACCTTC
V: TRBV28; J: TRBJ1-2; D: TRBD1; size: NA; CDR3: CASSPLAGGDNYGYTF; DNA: TGTGCCAGCAGTCCCCTTGCAGGGGGCGACAACTATGGCTACACCTTC
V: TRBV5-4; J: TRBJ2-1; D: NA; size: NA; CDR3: CASSLASSYNEQFF; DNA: TGTGCCAGCAGCTTGGCCAGCTCCTACAATGAGCAGTTCTTC
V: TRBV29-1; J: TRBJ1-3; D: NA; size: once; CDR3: CSVEPRSPGGNTIYF; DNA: TGCAGCGTTGAACCGCGGAGTCCGGGTGGAAACACCATATATTTT
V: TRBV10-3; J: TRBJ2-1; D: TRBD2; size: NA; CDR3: CAISEPGLAGSSYNEQFF; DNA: TGTGCCATCAGCGAGCCGGGACTAGCGGGGAGCTCCTACAATGAGCAGTTCTTC
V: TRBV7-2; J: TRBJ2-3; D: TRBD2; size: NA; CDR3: CASSSGLAVTQYF; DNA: TGTGCCAGCAGCTCCGGACTAGCCGTGACGCAGTATTTT
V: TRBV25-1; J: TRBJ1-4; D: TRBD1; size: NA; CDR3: CASTGTEGNEKLFF; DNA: TGTGCCAGCACTGGGACAGAAGGAAATGAAAAACTGTTTTTT
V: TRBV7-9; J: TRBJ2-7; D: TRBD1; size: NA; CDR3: CASSLGQGLSYEQYF; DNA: TGTGCCAGCAGCTTAGGACAGGGCCTCTCCTACGAGCAGTACTTC